Shown below are 9 T cell receptor beta chains from a single sample sequenced in a study of blood T cell repertoires in COVID-19 (TCRdb year 2020). Library prep was done by the immunoSEQ multiplex PCR assay. TCRdb's version of the immuneACCESS table is confined to in-frame rearrangements and falls short of the full clone set. An unresolved V gene accounts for under half of the shortfall where checked; the remainder is of unknown origin. This sample holds about 140,000 clones; approximately 80% were observed only once. Jointly, the top ten make up 1.5% to 2% of the sample. The specimen sequenced was PBMCs or T cells enriched from blood (not recorded which). These receptors all come from a woman aged 18-29 years who had been exposed to COVID-19.

The V gene is TRBV18, the J gene TRBJ2-1; the match to TRBD1 covers 8 bases. Looked up from germline, CDR1 is KGHSH and CDR2 is LQKENI. The CDR3 consists of 13 residues. The junction had 4 bases not matched to a gene; V was cut back by 3 bases and J by 9 bases. CDR3 region: CASSPGQESEQFF. CDR3 coding DNA: TGTGCCAGCTCACCGGGACAGGAGAGTGAGCAGTTCTTC. Based on the CDR3 plus reference TRBV18 and TRBJ2-1, the full variable domain is NAGVMQNPRHLVRRRGQEARLRCSPMKGHSHVYWYRQLPEEGLKFMVYLQKENIIDESGMPKERFSAEFPKEGPSILRIQQVVRGDSAAYFCASSPGQESEQFFGPGTRLTVL.

The chain combines TRBV5-1 with TRBJ1-2; the D gene is possibly TRBD1 (6 bases). Germline CDR1 SGHRS, CDR2 YFSETQ. This CDR3 is 13 amino acids long. V was shortened by 1 base and J by 8 bases, with 12 bases between the two germline ends. The CDR3, as DNA: TGCGCCAGCAGCTTGACAGGGACCAGCGGCTACACCTTC. Translated: CASSLTGTSGYTF.

This rearrangement joins TRBV25-1 to TRBJ2-5; no firm D call. V was pared by 2 bases and J by 2 bases, with 9 bases between. Germline loops: CDR1 MGHDK, CDR2 SYGVNS. The CDR3 loop spans 14 amino acids. The CDR3 DNA follows: TGTGCCAGCAGTGAAGTCTGGCCACAAGAGACCCAGTACTTC. It is translated as CASSEVWPQETQYF.

This sequence joins TRBV7-5 and TRBJ2-2; the D call of TRBD2 is as the table states it, not checked on the DNA. TRBV7-5 counts as a pseudogene. The length of the CDR3 is 19 residues. The CDR3 coding sequence is TGTGTCAGAAGCCACGTGGGACTAGCGGGAGCAGAGAACACCGGGGAGCTGTTTTTT. Translated: CVRSHVGLAGAENTGELFF.

This clone was detected only a few times. This chain connects TRBV27 to TRBJ1-1; D perhaps matches TRBD1 (6 bases). The CDR3 is 16 residues long. V gave up 6 bases and J gave up 1 base, with 18 bases separating them. CDR1 is MNHEY and CDR2 is SMNVEV in the germline V gene (reference sequence). CDR3 residues: CASSRVTRTANTEAFF. CDR3 DNA: TGTGCCAGCAGCAGAGTTACCCGGACAGCGAACACTGAAGCTTTCTTT.

This chain uses TRBV12-3 or TRBV12-4 with TRBJ2-1; D unclear. V gave up 2 bases and J gave up 4 bases, with 3 bases separating them. The CDR3 length is 12 residues. CDR3 region: CASSLSYNEQFF. Here the CDR3 DNA reads TGTGCCAGCAGTTTATCTTACAATGAGCAGTTCTTC.

In the case of this clone: A read error may produce the germline difference seen at one junction end. V usage is TRBV28 and J usage is TRBJ2-7, with 12 nucleotides matching TRBD2. This CDR3 region has 15 residues. Germline lookup yields CDR1 MDHEN and CDR2 SYDVKM. CDR3 DNA sequence: TGTGCCAGCAGCCAACCACGGACTAGCGGGGAAGGTGGTCACTTC. As protein: CASSQPRTSGEGGHF. The variable domain in full, with the rest retrieved from reference TRBV28 and TRBJ2-7, is DVKVTQSSRYLVKRTGEKVFLECVQDMDHENMFWYRQDPGLGLRLIYFSYDVKMKEKGDIPEGYSVSREKKERFSLILESASTNQTSMYLCASSQPRTSGEGGHFGPGTRLTVT.

This clone was picked up a small number of times. CDR3 sequence (DNA): TGTGCCAGCTCACTAACGGTCGGTACCGGGGAGCTGTTTTTT. Protein sequence: CASSLTVGTGELFF. The V call is TRBV18, the J call TRBJ2-2; D is unclear. The CDR3 loop spans 14 amino acids. V was clipped by 4 bases and J by 5 bases, with 11 bases between them. Per germline, CDR1 KGHSH and CDR2 LQKENI.

The chain joins TRBV7-9 to TRBJ2-1; 7 bases agree with TRBD2. The V gene end was trimmed by 5 bases and the J gene end by 0 bases; junction bases not matched to a gene: 7. Germline lookup yields CDR1 SEHNR and CDR2 FQNEAQ (reference sequence). The CDR3 loop spans 16 amino acids. The CDR3 spells CASSPMGGSSYNEQFF. For the CDR3, the DNA is TGTGCCAGCAGCCCAATGGGCGGGAGCTCCTACAATGAGCAGTTCTTC.